What follows are 8 T cell receptor beta chains derived from one specimen sequenced in a study of identical twins (dated by TCRdb to the mid-2010s). Library method: 5' RACE. For sequencing, an Illumina HiSeq 2000 was employed. Starting from the raw public reads, TCRdb applied fastp trimming at Q25, assembled clones with MiXCR and retained in-frame beta chains. Every distinct CDR3 protein forms one entry, paired with its most common genes and DNA. This sample holds hundreds of thousands of distinct CDR3 sequences; roughly 8.6% were observed only once. Of the sample, 5.5% to 9% is held by the ten largest clones. These data also formed part of another study, on yellow fever vaccine responses in identical twins.

The sequencing sample was made of CD8+ T cells sorted from blood. The receptors here all came from a woman under 30 in good health.

With respect to this clonotype: One end of the junction fails to match germline, which may point to a read error. The V gene is TRBV3-1, the J gene TRBJ2-7, with D possibly TRBD1 on 5 matching bases. The CDR3 runs to 17 residues. Germline CDR1 is LGHDT and CDR2 is YNNKEL (reference sequence). The CDR3 DNA is TGTGCCACCAGCCAAGGTTGGGGTCAGGGCGACTTCTACGAGCAGTACTTC. This gives the protein CATSQGWGQGDFYEQYF.

A few counts support this clonotype. The chain carries TRBV24-1 and TRBJ2-2; tentatively, D is TRBD2 (5 bases). Germline CDR1 reads KGHDR; CDR2 reads SFDVKD. Trimming pared 3 bases from V and 6 bases from J, leaving 7 bases between. This CDR3 has 13 residues. The chain's CDR3 is CATSDTEAGELFF. The DNA for the CDR3 is TGTGCCACCAGTGATACGGAGGCCGGGGAGCTGTTTTTT.

There are a few counts of this clonotype. The J gene is TRBJ2-7, the V gene TRBV13, with a possible D match to TRBD2 (5 bases). Germline lookup yields CDR1 PRHDT and CDR2 FYEKMQ (reference sequence). The V gene lost 5 bases and the J gene lost 3 bases, with 11 bases spanning the gap. This CDR3 is built from 13 residues. The CDR3, as DNA: TGTGCCAGCAGCCCCTACGGAGGCTACGAGCAGTACTTC. This translates into CASSPYGGYEQYF.

In its sample, this clonotype was seen a few times. The chain couples TRBV7-2 to TRBJ2-7; D possibly corresponds to TRBD1 (5 bases). The CDR3 runs to 14 residues. Looked up from germline, CDR1 is SGHTA and CDR2 is FQGNSA. Trimming pared 4 bases from V and 3 bases from J, leaving 13 bases between. Here the CDR3 reads CASSSTPRGYEQYF. DNA for the CDR3: TGTGCCAGCAGCTCCACTCCTAGGGGCTACGAGCAGTACTTC.

There are a few counts of this clonotype. This chain links TRBV12-3 or TRBV12-4 with TRBJ1-2; D unresolved. The V end lost 0 bases, the J end lost 1 base, and 12 bases lay between the germline ends. CDR3 length equals 16 residues. The CDR3 sequence is CASSLAAGGFNYGYTF. The CDR3 DNA sequence: TGTGCCAGCAGTTTAGCAGCGGGAGGGTTTAACTATGGCTACACCTTC.

This clonotype was seen a few times. The chain joins TRBV4-3 to TRBJ2-1; D uncertain. CDR1 and CDR2 (germline): LGHNA, YSLEER. V was cut by 0 bases and J by 8 bases, with 20 bases left in between. The CDR3 contains 17 residues. The CDR3 here is CASSQDRVVGLAHEQFF. CDR3 nucleotides: TGCGCCAGCAGCCAAGATCGGGTCGTGGGATTGGCCCATGAGCAGTTCTTC.

The V call is TRBV20-1, the J call TRBJ1-1; tentatively, D is TRBD1 (5 bases). Per the germline V gene, CDR1 is DFQATT and CDR2 is SNEGSKA (reference sequence). The CDR3 runs to 13 residues. V gave up 6 bases and J gave up 2 bases, with 13 bases separating them. The CDR3 loop reads CSAQGLRNTEAFF. As DNA, the CDR3 is TGCAGTGCCCAGGGTCTGCGAAACACTGAAGCTTTCTTT.

This clonotype was observed at least ten times. The chain carries TRBV12-3 or TRBV12-4 and TRBJ2-7; 8 nucleotides align to TRBD1. The CDR3 totals 15 residues. V lost 4 bases, J lost 5 bases, and 10 bases stayed unmatched. CDR3 coding DNA: TGTGCCAGCAGTTCAATTTGGACAGGGTCCGACGAGCAGTACTTC. Translated: CASSSIWTGSDEQYF.